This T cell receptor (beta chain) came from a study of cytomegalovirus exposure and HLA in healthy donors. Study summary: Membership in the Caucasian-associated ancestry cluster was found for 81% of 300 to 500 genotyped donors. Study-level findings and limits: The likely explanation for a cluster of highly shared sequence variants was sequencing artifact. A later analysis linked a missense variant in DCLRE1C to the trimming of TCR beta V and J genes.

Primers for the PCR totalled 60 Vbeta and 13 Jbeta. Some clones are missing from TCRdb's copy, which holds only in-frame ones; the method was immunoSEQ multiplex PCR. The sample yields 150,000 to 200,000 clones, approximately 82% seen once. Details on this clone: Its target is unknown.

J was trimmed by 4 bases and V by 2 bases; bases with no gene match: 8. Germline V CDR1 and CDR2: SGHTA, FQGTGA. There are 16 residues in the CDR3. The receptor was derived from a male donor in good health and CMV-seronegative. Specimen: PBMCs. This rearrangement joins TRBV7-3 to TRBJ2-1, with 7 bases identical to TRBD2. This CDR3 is CASSLSSGKGYNEQFF. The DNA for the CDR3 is TGTGCCAGCAGCTTATCTAGCGGAAAGGGTTACAATGAGCAGTTCTTC.